This T cell receptor beta chain was profiled in a study of blood T cell repertoires in COVID-19 (dated by TCRdb to 2018 to 2021). Study-level background: Samples from collaborators originated in the United States, Italy and Spain and spanned both the acute and convalescent phases of COVID-19. The samples were drawn from the first 160 participants of the ongoing ImmuneRACE study and from 1,200 or so subjects provided by 6 global collaborators. Where available, HLA class I and class II types were taken from metadata supplied by the sample provider and were not determined by assay-based typing. The prospective study material was composed of cDNA or gDNA derived from T cells, B-cell-depleted T cells, or PBMCs. Nearly every sample came with metadata listing a de-identified subject ID, COVID-19 status, age in years and sex. The repertoires were released in a freely available public database meant as a resource for research on the immune response to SARS-CoV-2. Subjects who had been exposed to COVID-19, were actively infected with it, or had recovered from it provided the deeply sampled blood TCRbeta repertoires that made up the dataset.

Results and caveats for the whole study, not just this receptor: The amount of clinical and demographic metadata varied by source and participant and was provided uncurated.

A distance of 18 bases separates the germline ends of V and J, which lose 4 bases and 6 bases respectively. Including the terminal cysteine and phenylalanine, the CDR3 comprises 15 residues. The read is trimmed to its CDR3 DNA, 45 bases read in frame from base 1. CDR1 and CDR2 were assigned from the germline V gene (reference sequence) as LNHDA and SQIVND. A note on this clone: Its antigen remains unidentified. No much larger clone is present one base from it, and per-base qualities are unavailable.

TCRbeta CDR3 regions were amplified from genomic DNA using the immunoSEQ Assay, a bias-controlled multiplex PCR. Turning to the authors' computational methods: Nucleated cell counts per sample were estimated from amplification of reference gene primers within the assay. To quantify the absolute abundance of each unique TCRbeta CDR3 rearrangement, sequence reads were collapsed and filtered. For each sample, productive Simpson clonality was calculated as the square root of Simpson's diversity index over productive rearrangements. TCRdb obtained this table from immuneACCESS and retained in-frame rearrangements with V and J assigned. These tables miss some clones; where compared with another copy, unresolved V genes account for less than half of the shortfall, and the remainder is unexplained. The DNA was the basis for D and trimming; V, J and clone size are from that table. This sample holds hundreds of thousands of clones; 87% were observed only once. The ten largest clones add up to roughly 1.8% of the sample.

In the prospective study, participants were 18 to 89 years old, resided in about two dozen geographic areas of the United States, and were enrolled through a virtual design. In the prospective study, participants were assigned to cohorts based on the clinical history participants reported in a screening survey and a study questionnaire. Each participant in the prospective study had whole blood, serum and a nasopharyngeal or oropharyngeal swab collected by mobile phlebotomists. Additional blood draws and questionnaires over an approximately two-month period could optionally be provided by prospective study participants. Before DNA extraction, prospective study blood samples were shipped either frozen or at room temperature.

The sequence derives from a woman aged 18-29 years with acute COVID-19. Input material: PBMCs or T cells enriched from blood (not recorded which). The receptor chain draws on TRBV19 and TRBJ1-1, with a tentative D gene TRBD1 over 5 matching bases. The encoded CDR3 is CASSRGDSFVAEAFF. The base sequence is TGTGCCAGTAGTAGGGGCGACAGTTTCGTGGCTGAAGCTTTCTTT.